These 19 T cell receptor beta chains came from one sample sequenced in a study of beta chain features in type 1 diabetes. Every isolated RNA sample was fully reverse transcribed, so sequencing captured expressed TCRB transcripts. Clones were sequenced by immunoSEQ multiplex PCR, and TCRdb holds only the in-frame ones, with some missing. Among approximately 380,000 clones, about 15% were seen once, and the ten largest hold roughly 0.017%. The sequenced sample consisted of naive CD4+ T cells from blood. These receptors all stem from a woman in her late teens or twenties in good health.

This rearrangement joins TRBV2 to TRBJ2-5; weak D call: TRBD1 (6 bases). Per the germline V gene, CDR1 is SNHLY and CDR2 is FYNNEI. The ends were cut back, 7 bases at V and 0 bases at J, with 12 bases in the middle. The CDR3 contains 14 residues. For the CDR3, the DNA is TGTGCCAGCACGAACCGGGACAACCAAGAGACCCAGTACTTC. It yields the protein CASTNRDNQETQYF.

Only a few counts were recorded for this clone. The chain recombines TRBV7-9 with TRBJ2-1; TRBD1 matches at 10 bases. Germline-derived CDR1 and CDR2 are SEHNR and FQNEAQ (reference sequence). This CDR3 is 15 amino acids long. J gave up 7 bases and V 3 bases, and 6 bases lay outside the gene matches. CDR3 nucleotide sequence: TGTGCCAGCAGCTTCGGGACAGGGGTAACAAATGAGCAGTTCTTC. It is translated as CASSFGTGVTNEQFF.

The genes are TRBV2 and TRBJ2-6, with D perhaps TRBD1 (5 bases). The germline V gene encodes CDR1 SNHLY and CDR2 FYNNEI. CDR3 length: 16 amino acids. Trimming pared 5 bases from V and 4 bases from J, leaving 15 bases between. The CDR3 region has the DNA TGTGCCAGCAGTTGGGGTGGGGCTTCAGGGGCCAACGTCCTGACTTTC. It encodes CASSWGGASGANVLTF.

This clone has a handful of counts. The chain has TRBV7-2 and TRBJ2-7; 7 bases are a match to TRBD1. After removal of 2 bases from V and 1 base from J, the junction contained 5 bases not matched to a gene. CDR1 is SGHTA, CDR2 FQGNSA, per germline. The length of the CDR3 is 15 residues. Written as DNA, the CDR3 is TGTGCCAGCAGCTTAAAGGGACAGCGGTCCTACGAGCAGTACTTC. It encodes CASSLKGQRSYEQYF. The full variable domain, rest sourced from reference TRBV7-2 and TRBJ2-7, is GAGVSQSPSNKVTEKGKDVELRCDPISGHTALYWYRQSLGQGLEFLIYFQGNSAPDKSGLPSDRFSAERTGGSVSTLTIQRTQQEDSAVYLCASSLKGQRSYEQYFGPGTRLTVT.

In DNA form, the CDR3 reads TGTGCCATCAAGGGGGGGCCAGATACGCAGTATTTT. Residues: CAIKGGPDTQYF. J is TRBJ2-3 and V is TRBV10-3, with D perhaps matching TRBD2 (7 bases). The V and J ends lost 7 bases and 4 bases respectively, with 9 bases between them. The CDR3 has 12 residues. Per germline, CDR1 ENHRY and CDR2 SYGVKD.

This clone came up a few times. The chain is built from TRBV9 and TRBJ2-1; D uncertain. Trimming shortened V by 4 bases and J by 8 bases, and 19 bases separated the two germline ends. Per the germline V gene, CDR1 is SGDLS and CDR2 is YYNGEE. This CDR3 has 15 residues. The CDR3 here is CASSISPLTSDEQFF. For the CDR3, the DNA is TGTGCCAGCAGCATCTCCCCGCTTACCAGCGATGAGCAGTTCTTC. The full variable domain, in which reference TRBV9 and TRBJ2-1 provide the parts outside the CDR3, is DSGVTQTPKHLITATGQRVTLRCSPRSGDLSVYWYQQSLDQGLQFLIQYYNGEERAKGNILERFSAQQFPDLHSELNLSSLELGDSALYFCASSISPLTSDEQFFGPGTRLTVL.

This clone has just a few counts. The rearrangement links TRBV29-1 to TRBJ2-3; 8 bases align to TRBD2. The CDR3 is made up of 16 amino acids. Germline V lookup: CDR1 SQVTM, CDR2 ANQGSEA. The V segment lost 8 bases and the J segment 2 bases; nucleotides outside the gene matches: 15. The CDR3 loop is CSTFGVSGGNTDTQYF. DNA for the CDR3: TGCAGCACCTTCGGCGTAAGCGGGGGCAACACAGATACGCAGTATTTT.

This clone was seen a handful of times. The chain combines TRBV6-6 with TRBJ1-1; D is uncertain. The CDR3 spans 12 residues. V was clipped by 2 bases and J by 10 bases, with 11 bases between them. Germline V CDR1 and CDR2: MNHNY, SVGAGI (reference sequence). The CDR3 sequence is CASSYGRVIAFF. The CDR3 DNA follows: TGTGCCAGCAGTTACGGGAGAGTGATAGCTTTCTTT.

Only a few counts were recorded for this clone. CDR3 coding DNA: TGTGCCAGCAAACCCCAAGGGAGTGAAAAACTGTTTTTT. This codes for CASKPQGSEKLFF. The gene calls are TRBV7-9 and TRBJ1-4; D unclear. Germline CDR1 is SEHNR and CDR2 is FQNEAQ (reference sequence). The CDR3 is 13 amino acids. V lost 7 bases and J 7 bases, leaving 13 bases between the germline ends.

The chain carries TRBV7-9 and TRBJ2-1; TRBD2 agrees at 11 bases. Germline trimming cut 0 bases from V and 0 bases from J; bases unmatched to any gene: 4. This CDR3 comprises 18 residues. CDR1 is SEHNR, CDR2 FQNEAQ, per germline (reference sequence). This CDR3 is CASSLAVGLAGSYNEQFF. As DNA, the CDR3 is TGTGCCAGCAGCTTAGCTGTAGGACTAGCGGGCTCCTACAATGAGCAGTTCTTC.

In this sample, this clone turned up a few times. This chain uses TRBV30 with TRBJ2-7; D is unresolved. With 2 bases removed from V and 2 bases from J, the gap between germline ends came to 7 bases. CDR3 size: 12 residues. Germline-derived CDR1 and CDR2 are GTSNPN and SVGIG (reference sequence). CDR3 nucleotides: TGTGCCTGGAGTAGCAGGCCCTACGAGCAGTACTTC. Its protein is CAWSSRPYEQYF. Full variable domain (rest looked up from reference TRBV30 and TRBJ2-7): SQTIHQWPATLVQPVGSPLSLECTVEGTSNPNLYWYRQAAGRGLQLLFYSVGIGQISSEVPQNLSASRPQDRQFILSSKKLLLSDSGFYLCAWSSRPYEQYFGPGTRLTVT.

On this clone itself: One end of the junction varies from germline; a read error may be responsible. The chain has TRBV20-1 and TRBJ2-7; no firm D call. This CDR3 is 11 amino acids long. Germline loops: CDR1 DFQATT, CDR2 SNEGSKA (reference sequence). CDR3 amino acids: CSARFSHEQYF. Written as DNA, the CDR3 is TGCAGTGCTAGATTCTCCCACGAGCAGTACTTC.

The chain employs TRBV30 and TRBJ1-3; D remains ambiguous. Trimming pared 5 bases from V and 0 bases from J, leaving 5 bases between. Germline V lookup: CDR1 GTSNPN, CDR2 SVGIG (reference sequence). The length of the CDR3 is 12 residues. In DNA form, the CDR3 reads TGTGCCTGGGGGAGCTCTGGAAACACCATATATTTT. It is translated as CAWGSSGNTIYF. Together with reference TRBV30 and TRBJ1-3, the CDR3 gives the full variable domain: SQTIHQWPATLVQPVGSPLSLECTVEGTSNPNLYWYRQAAGRGLQLLFYSVGIGQISSEVPQNLSASRPQDRQFILSSKKLLLSDSGFYLCAWGSSGNTIYFGEGSWLTVV.

This clone was counted a few times. V usage is TRBV7-9 and J usage is TRBJ2-3, with a possible D match to TRBD1 (5 bases). Trimming stripped 5 bases from V and 1 base from J, with 19 bases between. Germline V gene sequence: CDR1 SEHNR, CDR2 FQNEAQ (reference sequence). The CDR3 is 17 residues long. CDR3 in DNA: TGTGCCAGCAGCCAACAAATCGCGACAGTCCGCACAGATACGCAGTATTTT. Residues: CASSQQIATVRTDTQYF.

A few counts support this clone. The V and J genes are TRBV30 and TRBJ2-7; D call uncertain. Germline V gene lookup returns CDR1 GTSNPN and CDR2 SVGIG (reference sequence). CDR3 length equals 12 residues. V lost 3 bases and J lost 0, with 6 bases in between. CDR3 in DNA: TGTGCCTGGAGGTCCCTCTCCTACGAGCAGTACTTC. Its protein product is CAWRSLSYEQYF.

This clone was observed a few times. V and J are TRBV29-1 and TRBJ2-5; 8 bases agree with TRBD1. The CDR3 spans 14 residues. Germline V gene lookup returns CDR1 SQVTM and CDR2 ANQGSEA. V gave up 7 bases and J gave up 2 bases; unmatched junction bases: 9. In nucleotides, the CDR3 is TGCAGCGGTGTGGACAGGGCGAGGCAAGAGACCCAGTACTTC. It codes for CSGVDRARQETQYF.

The V and J genes are TRBV9 and TRBJ1-2, with D hard to call. The germline V gene encodes CDR1 SGDLS and CDR2 YYNGEE. This CDR3 comprises 14 residues. V shed 0 bases and J shed 5 bases, with 11 bases lying between them. The CDR3 is CASSVGRATYGYTF. The CDR3 nucleotides read TGTGCCAGCAGCGTAGGTAGAGCTACTTATGGCTACACCTTC. Based on the CDR3 plus reference TRBV9 and TRBJ1-2, the full variable domain is DSGVTQTPKHLITATGQRVTLRCSPRSGDLSVYWYQQSLDQGLQFLIQYYNGEERAKGNILERFSAQQFPDLHSELNLSSLELGDSALYFCASSVGRATYGYTFGSGTRLTVV.

V usage is TRBV7-6 and J usage is TRBJ2-1; tentatively, D is TRBD2 (5 bases). There are 11 residues in the CDR3. Per germline, CDR1 SGHVS and CDR2 FNYEAQ. V lost 1 base and J lost 15, with 10 bases in between. The CDR3 is CASSLVGERFF. In DNA form, the CDR3 reads TGTGCCAGCAGCTTAGTGGGAGAGAGGTTCTTC.

This chain connects TRBV11-1 to TRBJ1-1; the match to TRBD1 covers 7 bases. The V segment lost 4 bases and the J segment 5 bases; nucleotides outside the gene matches: 7. This CDR3 contains 14 residues. The germline gives CDR1 SGHAT, CDR2 FQDESV (reference sequence). The CDR3 region is CASSSTGRKTEAFF. The CDR3 coding sequence is TGTGCCAGCAGCTCGACAGGGCGGAAAACTGAAGCTTTCTTT.